This TCR beta chain was sequenced for a study of a mutant IDH1 vaccine in newly diagnosed glioma. Study conclusions and caveats: Apparently unrelated to pseudoprogression were changes in the top peripheral T cell clonotypes.

Germline V gene lookup returns CDR1 GTSNPN and CDR2 SVGIG (reference sequence). CDR3 size: 12 residues. V dropped 3 bases and J dropped 10 bases, with 12 bases sitting between them. The table came from immunoSEQ multiplex PCR; TCRdb's copy has only in-frame clones and leaves some out. The data contain around 53,000 clones, around nine tenths of them seen just once; the ten biggest clones take up around 2.4%. Time point noted: week 11, during vaccination. With topical imiquimod, each dose of the vaccine consisted of 300 ug of mutant IDH1 20-mer peptide. The donors' diagnosis was new WHO grade 3 or 4 astrocytoma that was IDH1-mutant and ATRX-lost. A few counts support this clone. Its antigen is still unknown.

V is TRBV30 and J is TRBJ1-4, with unresolved D. This clonotype was sampled from a man aged 50 or older with glioma. The material was PBMCs, obtained from a glioma patient whose treatment included an IDH1 peptide vaccine. The CDR3 DNA is TGTGCCTGGAGCGTTGAATCGGGAAAACTGTTTTTT. It is translated as CAWSVESGKLFF.